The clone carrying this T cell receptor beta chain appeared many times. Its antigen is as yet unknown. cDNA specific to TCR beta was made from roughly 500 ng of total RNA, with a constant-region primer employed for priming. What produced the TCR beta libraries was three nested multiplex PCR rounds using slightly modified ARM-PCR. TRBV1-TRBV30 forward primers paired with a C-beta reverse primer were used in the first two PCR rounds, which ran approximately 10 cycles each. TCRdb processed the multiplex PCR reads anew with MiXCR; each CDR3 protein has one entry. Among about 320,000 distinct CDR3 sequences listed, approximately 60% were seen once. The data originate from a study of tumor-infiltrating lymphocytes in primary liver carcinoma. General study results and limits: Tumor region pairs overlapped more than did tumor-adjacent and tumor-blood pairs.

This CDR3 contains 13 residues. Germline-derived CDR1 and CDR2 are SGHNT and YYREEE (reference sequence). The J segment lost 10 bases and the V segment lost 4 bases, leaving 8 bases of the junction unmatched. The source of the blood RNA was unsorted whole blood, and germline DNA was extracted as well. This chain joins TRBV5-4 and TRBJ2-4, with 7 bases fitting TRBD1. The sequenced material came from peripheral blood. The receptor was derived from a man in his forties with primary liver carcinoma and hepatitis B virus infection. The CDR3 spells CASSRWTGPIQYF. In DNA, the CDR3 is TGTGCCAGCAGCCGGTGGACAGGACCGATTCAGTACTTC.